These 4 T cell receptor beta chains were sequenced from one sample in a study of T cell responses to AZD1222 COVID-19 vaccine. Libraries were prepared by immunoSEQ multiplex PCR; TCRdb keeps only in-frame clonotypes and omits some of them. The sample contains 120,000 or so clones, about 90% of which appear only once. Material: peripheral blood, obtained on day 0 of AZD1222 vaccination. The receptors here all came from an adult in good health.

The chain links TRBV9 to TRBJ2-1; TRBD1 might be the D (5 bases). The CDR3 totals 15 residues. V was clipped by 5 bases and J by 8 bases, with 20 bases between them. In germline, CDR1 is SGDLS, CDR2 YYNGEE. The CDR3 bases are TGTGCCAGCAGAGAAGACAGTTGGTCGTTCTATGAGCAGTTCTTC. It translates to CASREDSWSFYEQFF.

The V call is TRBV27, the J call TRBJ1-5; no firm D call. In germline, CDR1 is MNHEY, CDR2 SMNVEV (reference sequence). CDR3 length: 13 amino acids. Trimming shortened V by 7 bases and J by 2 bases, and 9 bases separated the two germline ends. The CDR3 DNA reads TGTGCCAGCAAAGAAACGGGCAATCAGCCCCAGCATTTT. Translated, it gives CASKETGNQPQHF.

The chain links TRBV5-1 to TRBJ2-7; TRBD2 matches at 8 bases. The V gene end was trimmed by 0 bases and the J gene end by 1 base; junction bases not matched to a gene: 3. The V gene's germline CDR1 is SGHRS and CDR2 YFSETQ. The CDR3 has 15 amino acids. CDR3 loop: CASSLVSGDSYEQYF. The CDR3 DNA reads TGCGCCAGCAGCTTGGTTAGCGGGGATTCCTACGAGCAGTACTTC.

The chain uses TRBV11-2 and TRBJ2-1; weak D call: TRBD1 (6 bases). V shed 5 bases and J shed 6 bases, with 23 bases lying between them. Per germline, CDR1 SGHAT and CDR2 FQNNGV. CDR3 size: 17 residues. DNA for the CDR3: TGTGCCAGCAGCCAACGCCTACAGGGCCTCCGGGGCAATGAGCAGTTCTTC. Translation gives CASSQRLQGLRGNEQFF.